The T cell receptor (beta chain) under discussion was sequenced for a study of CD8 T cells in Susac syndrome. The germline gives CDR1 SEHNR, CDR2 FQNEAQ (reference sequence). This CDR3 has 14 amino acids. With 2 bases removed from V and 1 base from J, the gap between germline ends came to 8 bases. Reverse transcription used about 0.45 to 1 ug RNA and random hexamers. From the immunoSEQ multiplex PCR reads, TCRdb called clonotypes with MiXCR, one entry per CDR3 protein. This table holds around 280,000 distinct CDR3 sequences, 70% to 90% found once. TCR beta sequencing was performed on blood CD8+ and CD4+ T cells.

The sequencing sample was made of CD8+ T cells from PBMCs. The TCR was taken from a human donor with multiple sclerosis. J is TRBJ1-2 and V is TRBV7-9; D is possibly TRBD1 (5 bases). DNA for the CDR3: TGTGCCAGCAGCTTAAGCGACAGTAACTATGGCTACACCTTC. Translated: CASSLSDSNYGYTF.